This T cell receptor beta chain was sequenced for a study of blood T cells in healthy people across ages. Points from the study as a whole: Both naive CD4+ cell counts and diversity were greater in long-lived donors than in aged donors. TCR beta diversity per million T cells fell roughly linearly with age.

This clonotype has a single count. Its antigen is not known. Germline-derived CDR1 and CDR2 are DFQATT and SNEGSKA (reference sequence). The CDR3 spans 13 residues. With a J-beta primer mix and a sample-barcoded 5' primer, a second PCR ran 7 to 11 cycles. The template-switch adaptor was a 5' adaptor with 12 random nucleotides. It tagged each cDNA molecule. TCRdb recomputed calls from the 5' RACE reads with MiXCR, one row per CDR3 protein. The sample includes about 1.4 million distinct CDR3 sequences, almost 60% of them seen just once. PBMCs, at least 6.5 million per sample, were isolated. The source of this sequence is a man aged 18 to 30 in good health. Sample: blood. This chain uses TRBV20-1 with TRBJ2-5, with 13 bases that match TRBD2. The DNA end lines up better with TRBJ2-7; the J call may be wrong. This CDR3 reads CSAGTSGDYEQYF. The CDR3 DNA is TGCAGTGCTGGGACTAGCGGGGACTACGAGCAGTACTTC.